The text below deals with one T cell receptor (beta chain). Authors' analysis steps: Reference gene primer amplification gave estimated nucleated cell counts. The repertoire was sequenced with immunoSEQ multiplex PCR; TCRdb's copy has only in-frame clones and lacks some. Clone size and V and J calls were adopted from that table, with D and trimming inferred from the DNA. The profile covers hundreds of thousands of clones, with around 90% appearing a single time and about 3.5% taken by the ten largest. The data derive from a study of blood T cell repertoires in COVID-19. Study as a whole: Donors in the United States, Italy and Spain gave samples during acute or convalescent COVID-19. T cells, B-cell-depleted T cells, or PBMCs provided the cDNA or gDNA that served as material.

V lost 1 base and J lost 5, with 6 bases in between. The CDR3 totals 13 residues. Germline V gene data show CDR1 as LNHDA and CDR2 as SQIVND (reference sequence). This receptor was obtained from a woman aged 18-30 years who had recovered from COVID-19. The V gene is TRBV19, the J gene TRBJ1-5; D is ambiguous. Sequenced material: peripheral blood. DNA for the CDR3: TGTGCCAGTAGTATAGGACGGGATCAGCCCCAGCATTTT. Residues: CASSIGRDQPQHF.